The clone carrying this T cell receptor (beta chain) was seen repeatedly, ten times or more. The antigen is undetermined. Thyroid ultrasound, orbital computed tomography, clinical symptoms, and serum thyroxine and TRAb underpinned diagnoses. The sample comes from a study of T cells in Graves' hyperthyroidism and ophthalmopathy. Findings of the study overall: Progression to ophthalmopathy was predicted a median of about six months early.

The length of the CDR3 is 13 residues. CDR1 and CDR2 (germline): MNHNS, SASEGT. V was pared by 1 base and J by 5 bases, with 8 bases between. TCR beta CDR3 region amplification was performed from RNA transcripts. A first-round RT-PCR of the TCR CDR3 used the HTBI primer set. TCRdb called the multiplex PCR reads again in MiXCR, with one record for every CDR3 protein. This table holds roughly 40,000 distinct CDR3 sequences, roughly 52% found once. V gene TRBV6-1 combines with J gene TRBJ1-1, with D unresolved. The material sequenced was blood. This TCR came from a man aged 35 to 55 with Graves' ophthalmopathy. This CDR3 reads CASSEGRGTEAFF. Written as DNA, the CDR3 is TGTGCCAGCAGTGAAGGTCGAGGGACTGAAGCTTTCTTT.